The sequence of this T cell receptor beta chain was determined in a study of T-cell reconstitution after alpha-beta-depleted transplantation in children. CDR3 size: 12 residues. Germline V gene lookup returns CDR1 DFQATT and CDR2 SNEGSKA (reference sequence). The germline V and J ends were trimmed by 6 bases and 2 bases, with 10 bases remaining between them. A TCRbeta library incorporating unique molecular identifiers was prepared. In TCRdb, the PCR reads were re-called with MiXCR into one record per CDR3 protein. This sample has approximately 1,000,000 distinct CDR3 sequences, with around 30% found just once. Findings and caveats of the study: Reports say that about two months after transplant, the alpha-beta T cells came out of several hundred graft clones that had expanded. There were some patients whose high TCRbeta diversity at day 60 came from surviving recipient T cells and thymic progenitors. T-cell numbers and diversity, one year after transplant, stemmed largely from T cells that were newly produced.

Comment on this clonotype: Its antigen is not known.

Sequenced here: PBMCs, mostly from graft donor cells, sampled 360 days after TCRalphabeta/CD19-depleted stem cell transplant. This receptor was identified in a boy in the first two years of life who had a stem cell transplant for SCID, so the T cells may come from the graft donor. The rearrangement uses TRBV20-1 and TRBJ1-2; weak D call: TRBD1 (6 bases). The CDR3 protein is CSAPTGNYGYTF. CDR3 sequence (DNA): TGCAGTGCGCCAACAGGGAACTATGGCTACACCTTC.